What follows are 29 T cell receptor beta chains derived from one specimen sequenced in a study of cytomegalovirus exposure and HLA in healthy donors. PCR involved 60 Vbeta and 13 Jbeta primers. TCRdb keeps only in-frame clones here, not all; method: immunoSEQ multiplex PCR. The sample has tens of thousands of clones; roughly 82% are singletons. Sequencing was carried out using PBMCs. These receptor sequences come from a man in his sixties or seventies in good health and CMV-seropositive.

This rearrangement joins TRBV18 to TRBJ2-7, with D possibly TRBD1 on 5 matching bases. Trimming took 1 base from V and 0 from J, leaving 10 bases between them. Germline-derived CDR1 and CDR2 are KGHSH and LQKENI. The CDR3 covers 15 residues. The CDR3 loop is CASSPRQSGSYEQYF. In DNA form, the CDR3 reads TGTGCCAGCTCACCACGACAGTCGGGCTCCTACGAGCAGTACTTC.

The J gene is TRBJ1-1, the V gene TRBV2, with D unclear. CDR3 length: 13 residues. Germline V gene sequence: CDR1 SNHLY, CDR2 FYNNEI. Trimming removed 3 bases from V and 1 base from J, with 6 bases in between. CDR3: CASSEDWNTEAFF. Written as DNA, the CDR3 is TGTGCCAGCAGTGAGGACTGGAACACTGAAGCTTTCTTT.

The V call is TRBV12-5, the J call TRBJ2-2, with TRBD1 matching 8 bases. With V trimmed by 2 bases and J by 5 bases, 1 base remained unmatched. From germline, CDR1 is LGHNT and CDR2 FRNRAP. CDR3 size: 14 residues. The CDR3 DNA follows: TGTGCTAGTGGTTTGCAGGGGGCTACCGGGGAGCTGTTTTTT. It encodes CASGLQGATGELFF.

V and J are TRBV4-1 and TRBJ2-7, with 8 bases lining up with TRBD2. Trimming cost V 1 base and J 5 bases; bases outside gene matches: 10. CDR1 and CDR2 (germline): MGHRA, YSYEKL. The CDR3 is 16 amino acids. The CDR3 sequence is CASSQVESGRAHEQYF. The CDR3 nucleotides are TGCGCCAGCAGCCAAGTCGAGAGCGGGAGAGCCCACGAGCAGTACTTC.

V gene TRBV6-1 combines with J gene TRBJ1-1; the D gene is possibly TRBD1 (5 bases). Germline V gene lookup returns CDR1 MNHNS and CDR2 SASEGT. The CDR3 runs to 12 residues. With 5 bases removed from V and 7 bases from J, the gap between germline ends came to 11 bases. The CDR3 bases are TGTGCCAGCAGTCAAGAGGGGATTGAAGCTTTCTTT. It yields the protein CASSQEGIEAFF.

This sequence joins TRBV7-3 and TRBJ2-3; a possible D gene is TRBD1 (6 bases). Germline V gives CDR1 SGHTA, CDR2 FQGTGA. Trimming removed 5 bases at V and 0 bases at J, with 21 bases between. This CDR3 comprises 18 residues. The CDR3 sequence is CASSQRGLQGFSTDTQYF. DNA of the CDR3: TGTGCCAGCAGCCAAAGAGGCCTACAGGGTTTTAGCACAGATACGCAGTATTTT.

The genes are TRBV9 and TRBJ2-3; 11 bases align to TRBD2. The CDR3 runs 14 residues. Germline CDR1 SGDLS, CDR2 YYNGEE. V was clipped by 2 bases and J by 9 bases; unmatched bases: 5. The CDR3 DNA follows: TGTGCCAGCAGCGTCCTAACTAGCGGGAGCACGCAGTATTTT. It encodes CASSVLTSGSTQYF.

Of note for this clone: This CDR3 is also generated by other DNA sequences in the sample. The V gene is TRBV9, the J gene TRBJ2-1, with 12 bases fitting TRBD2. This CDR3 contains 17 residues. With V trimmed by 0 bases and J by 1 base, 2 bases remained unmatched. Germline V gene data show CDR1 as SGDLS and CDR2 as YYNGEE. The CDR3 loop reads CASSVGGLAGSYNEQFF. CDR3 nucleotide sequence: TGTGCCAGCAGCGTAGGGGGACTAGCGGGTTCCTACAATGAGCAGTTCTTC. The full variable domain, in which reference TRBV9 and TRBJ2-1 provide the parts outside the CDR3, is DSGVTQTPKHLITATGQRVTLRCSPRSGDLSVYWYQQSLDQGLQFLIQYYNGEERAKGNILERFSAQQFPDLHSELNLSSLELGDSALYFCASSVGGLAGSYNEQFFGPGTRLTVL.

The chain has TRBV6-5 and TRBJ1-6; weak D call: TRBD1 (5 bases). CDR3 size: 14 residues. CDR1 is MNHEY, CDR2 SVGAGI, per germline. V was pared by 2 bases and J by 7 bases, with 9 bases between. The CDR3 here is CASSYAGLNSPLHF. The CDR3 coding sequence is TGTGCCAGCAGTTACGCAGGGCTCAATTCACCCCTCCACTTT.

This clone was picked up a small number of times. The CDR3 nucleotides are TGTGCCAGCAGCACCCAGGGGAGCCCAGATACGCAGTATTTT. Protein product: CASSTQGSPDTQYF. The chain joins TRBV5-6 to TRBJ2-3, with D maybe TRBD1 (6 bases). Trimming removed 4 bases from V and 4 bases from J, with 13 bases in between. The CDR3 sequence is 14 residues long. Germline CDR1 is SGHDT and CDR2 is YYEEEE.

Details on this clone: The sample has other DNA sequences that encode this CDR3 too. The chain has TRBV7-9 and TRBJ2-5, with D tentatively TRBD2 (5 bases). V lost 5 bases to trimming and J lost 2 bases, with 9 bases between them. Germline V CDR1 and CDR2: SEHNR, FQNEAQ (reference sequence). The CDR3 sequence is 13 residues long. Here the CDR3 reads CASSPGVQETQYF. The CDR3 region has the DNA TGTGCCAGCAGCCCCGGGGTACAAGAGACCCAGTACTTC.

CDR3 protein: CAISESQREHNEQFF. The CDR3 DNA follows: TGTGCCATCAGTGAGTCCCAGCGGGAGCACAATGAGCAGTTCTTC. V usage is TRBV10-3 and J usage is TRBJ2-1, with 8 bases aligning to TRBD2. CDR3 length: 15 residues. Trimming cost V 0 bases and J 5 bases; bases outside gene matches: 3. Germline V gene lookup returns CDR1 ENHRY and CDR2 SYGVKD.

The CDR3 coding sequence is TGCAAAGCGAGCGGAAACTATGGCTACACCTTC. This translates into CKASGNYGYTF. J is TRBJ1-2 and V is TRBV20-1; D uncertain. The germline V gene has CDR1 DFQATT and CDR2 SNEGSKA (reference sequence). The CDR3 totals 11 residues.

The chain links TRBV10-3 to TRBJ1-2; 9 bases align to TRBD1. Germline V gene data show CDR1 as ENHRY and CDR2 as SYGVKD. Trimming cost V 6 bases and J 8 bases; bases outside gene matches: 13. The length of the CDR3 is 15 residues. CDR3 residues: CAIRMTGGGRSGYTF. The CDR3 nucleotides read TGTGCCATCAGGATGACAGGGGGGGGGAGGAGCGGCTACACCTTC.

The V call is TRBV7-2, the J call TRBJ2-1; 8 nucleotides line up with TRBD2. This CDR3 region has 15 residues. The germline V gene has CDR1 SGHTA and CDR2 FQGNSA. Trimming at V came to 1 base and at J to 4 bases, leaving 3 bases not matched to a gene. The CDR3 bases are TGTGCCAGCAGCTTAGTTGGGACTAGGTACAATGAGCAGTTCTTC. Residues: CASSLVGTRYNEQFF.

The genes are TRBV2 and TRBJ2-1; 9 bases agree with TRBD2. Germline values: CDR1 SNHLY, CDR2 FYNNEI. With V trimmed by 11 bases and J by 5 bases, 4 bases remained unmatched. The CDR3 is 12 residues long. The CDR3 sequence is CAAGGDDNEQFF. The CDR3 bases are TGTGCCGCGGGGGGGGACGACAATGAGCAGTTCTTC.

This chain links TRBV18 with TRBJ1-3, with D perhaps matching TRBD1 (5 bases). The CDR3 spans 14 residues. Germline V CDR1 and CDR2: KGHSH, LQKENI. Trimming took 3 bases from V and 4 from J, leaving 10 bases between them. The DNA of the CDR3 is TGTGCCAGCTCACCTGACAGTCCGGGAAACACCATATATTTT. Residues: CASSPDSPGNTIYF. Filled out from reference TRBV18 and TRBJ1-3, the complete variable domain reads NAGVMQNPRHLVRRRGQEARLRCSPMKGHSHVYWYRQLPEEGLKFMVYLQKENIIDESGMPKERFSAEFPKEGPSILRIQQVVRGDSAAYFCASSPDSPGNTIYFGEGSWLTVV.

This clone was picked up one time. This chain connects TRBV4-1 to TRBJ1-6, with 10 bases lining up with TRBD1. Losses at the gene ends were 1 base for V and 6 bases for J; bases not matched to a gene: 0. The CDR3 is made up of 15 amino acids. From germline, CDR1 is MGHRA and CDR2 YSYEKL. The DNA of the CDR3 is TGCGCCAGCAGCCAAGGACAGGGGGCTAATTCACCCCTCCACTTT. This encodes CASSQGQGANSPLHF.

The rearrangement uses TRBV6-6 and TRBJ2-4; 7 bases align to TRBD1. The CDR3 has 14 residues. Germline V gene sequence: CDR1 MNHNY, CDR2 SVGAGI (reference sequence). V lost 0 bases, J lost 6 bases, and 2 bases stayed unmatched. The CDR3 spells CASSYSGTVNIQYF. The DNA of the CDR3 is TGTGCCAGCAGTTACTCAGGGACAGTAAACATTCAGTACTTC.

This clone appeared a single time. This sequence joins TRBV10-3 and TRBJ2-5; TRBD2 matches 7 bases. The end of the DNA aligns better with TRBJ2-7, so the J call may be wrong. The germline gives CDR1 ENHRY, CDR2 SYGVKD. This CDR3 comprises 15 residues. CDR3 residues: CAISEQASGAYEQYF. CDR3 coding DNA: TGTGCCATCAGTGAGCAGGCTAGCGGAGCCTACGAGCAGTACTTC.

The chain has TRBV18 and TRBJ2-7; 13 bases fit TRBD2. The V and J ends lost 3 bases and 1 base, in that order; junction bases with no gene match: 3. The CDR3 totals 16 residues. Germline V lookup: CDR1 KGHSH, CDR2 LQKENI. The CDR3 region has the DNA TGTGCCAGCTCACCTCCGGGACTAGCGGGGTCCTACGAGCAGTACTTC. This translates into CASSPPGLAGSYEQYF.

J is TRBJ1-2 and V is TRBV15, with D maybe TRBD1 (6 bases). CDR3 length: 14 residues. V lost 1 base to trimming and J lost 8 bases, with 14 bases between them. Looked up from germline, CDR1 is LNHNV and CDR2 is YYDKDF (reference sequence). The CDR3 region has the DNA TGTGCCACCAGCAGAGGCAGGGGTCGAGAGGGCTACACCTTC. Amino acid sequence: CATSRGRGREGYTF.

The chain couples TRBV7-2 to TRBJ2-7; TRBD1 is a possible D gene (7 bases). The CDR3 loop spans 15 amino acids. Looked up from germline, CDR1 is SGHTA and CDR2 is FQGNSA. V was clipped by 5 bases and J by 0 bases, with 14 bases between them. The CDR3 DNA follows: TGTGCCAGCAGCAGAGGGGGGACAGACTCCTACGAGCAGTACTTC. Protein: CASSRGGTDSYEQYF.

The chain has TRBV7-3 and TRBJ2-2; D gene uncertain. V was clipped by 5 bases and J by 2 bases, with 6 bases between them. In germline, CDR1 is SGHTA, CDR2 FQGTGA. CDR3 length: 13 amino acids. CDR3 sequence: CASSGPNTGELFF. The CDR3 region has the DNA TGTGCCAGCAGCGGGCCAAACACCGGGGAGCTGTTTTTT.

This chain links TRBV4-2 with TRBJ2-7; TRBD2 matches at 8 bases. The germline V gene encodes CDR1 LGHNA and CDR2 YNFKEQ. Germline trimming cut 2 bases from V and 5 bases from J; bases unmatched to any gene: 11. The CDR3 length is 16 residues. The CDR3 here is CASSQHTSGVFHEQYF. The CDR3 DNA reads as TGTGCCAGCAGCCAACATACTAGCGGTGTTTTCCACGAGCAGTACTTC.

This sequence joins TRBV7-3 and TRBJ2-3; D remains ambiguous. CDR3 length: 15 residues. The germline V gene has CDR1 SGHTA and CDR2 FQGTGA. Trimming removed 3 bases at V and 0 bases at J, with 10 bases between. The CDR3 DNA follows: TGTGCCAGCAGCTTCTCGGCACAGAGCACAGATACGCAGTATTTT. Translating it yields CASSFSAQSTDTQYF.

This clone was seen just once. The rearrangement joins TRBV29-1 to TRBJ1-2; no definite D call. The V and J ends lost 7 bases and 0 bases respectively, with 9 bases between them. This CDR3 is built from 12 residues. Germline V gene sequence: CDR1 SQVTM, CDR2 ANQGSEA. The CDR3 region has the DNA TGCAGCGATGGGCCTTCTAACTATGGCTACACCTTC. As protein: CSDGPSNYGYTF.

The chain employs TRBV6-1 and TRBJ2-7; D remains unclear. From germline, CDR1 is MNHNS and CDR2 SASEGT. CDR3 length: 12 amino acids. The V and J ends lost 4 bases and 1 base respectively, with 5 bases between them. CDR3 protein: CASSVESYEQYF. CDR3 sequence (DNA): TGTGCCAGCAGTGTAGAGTCCTACGAGCAGTACTTC.

This chain uses TRBV6-6 with TRBJ2-7, with 11 bases that match TRBD2. The germline V gene has CDR1 MNHNY and CDR2 SVGAGI (reference sequence). This CDR3 region has 14 residues. With V trimmed by 7 bases and J by 3 bases, 5 bases remained unmatched. Written as DNA, the CDR3 is TGTGCCAGCAACTCCGGGACTAGCGGCTACGAGCAGTACTTC. Its translation: CASNSGTSGYEQYF.